The sequence of this T cell receptor beta chain was determined in a study of cytomegalovirus exposure and HLA in healthy donors. As for the study in general: A previous analysis identified about 110 million unique TCR beta sequences derived from roughly 180 million T cells.

The CDR3 is 15 residues long. Trimming cost V 5 bases and J 3 bases; bases outside gene matches: 8. Germline V gene data show CDR1 as SQVTM and CDR2 as ANQGSEA. The PCR contained 60 Vbeta and 13 Jbeta primers. Repertoires were generated with immunoSEQ multiplex PCR, while TCRdb's copy carries only in-frame clones and drops some. The table has about 82,000 clones, 63% seen once. The clonotype originates from a middle-aged woman in good health and CMV-seropositive. The sample consisted of PBMCs. V usage is TRBV29-1 and J usage is TRBJ2-1; TRBD2 aligns across 9 bases. The CDR3: CSVRLRLADYNEQFF. The CDR3 region has the DNA TGCAGCGTTAGGCTCAGACTAGCGGACTACAATGAGCAGTTCTTC.